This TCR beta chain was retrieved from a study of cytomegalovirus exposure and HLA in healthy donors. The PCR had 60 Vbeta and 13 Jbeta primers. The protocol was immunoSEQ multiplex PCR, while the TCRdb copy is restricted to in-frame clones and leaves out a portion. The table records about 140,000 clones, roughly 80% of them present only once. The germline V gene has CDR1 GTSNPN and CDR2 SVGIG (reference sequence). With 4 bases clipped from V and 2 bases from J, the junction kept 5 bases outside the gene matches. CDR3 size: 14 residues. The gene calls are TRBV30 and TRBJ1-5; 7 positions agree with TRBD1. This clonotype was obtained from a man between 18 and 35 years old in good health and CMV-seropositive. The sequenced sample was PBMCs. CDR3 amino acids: CAWTQGQRNQPQHF. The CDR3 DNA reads TGTGCCTGGACTCAGGGACAGCGCAATCAGCCCCAGCATTTT.